A selection of T cell receptor beta chains follows, all from one sample in a study of blood T cell repertoires in COVID-19. Some clones are missing from TCRdb's copy, which holds only in-frame ones; the method was immunoSEQ multiplex PCR. The profile covers 250,000 or so clones, with 84% appearing a single time and about 1.6% taken by the ten largest. The specimen sequenced was peripheral blood. The origin of the receptors is a middle-aged woman who had recovered from COVID-19. Each CDR3 is given with its conserved first and last residue. The order of the fields is V gene, J gene, clone size, D gene, CDR3 protein, CDR3 DNA. The D gene is left open where the match is weak. For some rows the clone size is stated as once, few or many, or as a class when expanded; others skip it.

TRBV2	TRBJ2-7	few	NA	CASRETANIYYEQYF	TGTGCCAGCAGGGAGACAGCAAACATTTACTACGAGCAGTACTTC
TRBV5-1	TRBJ1-5	few	TRBD1	CASSLTGDTHQPQHF	TGCGCCAGCAGCTTGACAGGGGACACTCATCAGCCCCAGCATTTT
TRBV5-6	TRBJ1-2	NA	NA	CASSLFRAPYGYTF	TGTGCCAGCAGCTTGTTCCGAGCCCCATATGGCTACACCTTC
TRBV5-5	TRBJ1-5	NA	NA	CASSLVAVRGSNQPQHF	TGTGCCAGCAGCTTGGTGGCAGTCAGGGGTAGCAATCAGCCCCAGCATTTT
TRBV10-3	TRBJ2-1	NA	NA	CAISGQSSYNEQFF	TGTGCCATCAGTGGACAATCCTCCTACAATGAGCAGTTCTTC
TRBV11-3	TRBJ2-7	NA	NA	CASSLHAGPYEQYF	TGTGCCAGCAGCTTACACGCAGGGCCCTACGAGCAGTACTTC
TRBV7-6	TRBJ2-1	NA	TRBD1	CASSLGGTGGGNEQFF	TGTGCCAGCAGCTTAGGCGGGACAGGGGGCGGCAATGAGCAGTTCTTC
TRBV12-3/TRBV12-4	TRBJ1-5	NA	NA	CASSSLGQPQHF	TGTGCCAGCAGTTCTCTAGGCCAGCCCCAGCATTTT
TRBV18	TRBJ2-7	NA	TRBD1	CASSPWGQFYEQYF	TGTGCCAGCTCACCGTGGGGACAGTTCTACGAGCAGTACTTC
TRBV2	TRBJ1-1	NA	TRBD1	CASTLLWGHRGQVRNTEAFF	TGTGCCAGCACCCTCCTATGGGGGCACAGGGGGCAGGTCCGGAACACTGAAGCTTTCTTT
TRBV7-5	TRBJ2-5	once	NA	CVRSLRIAGTQETQYF	TGTGTCAGAAGCTTAAGGATAGCGGGGACACAAGAGACCCAGTACTTC
TRBV7-2	TRBJ2-7	NA	NA	CASSFQGGEQYF	TGTGCCAGCAGTTTCCAGGGGGGCGAGCAGTACTTC
TRBV9	TRBJ1-4	once	NA	CASSVTGGMYEKLFF	TGTGCCAGCAGCGTAACCGGGGGGATGTATGAAAAACTGTTTTTT
TRBV12-3/TRBV12-4	TRBJ1-6	NA	NA	CASSRREESPLHF	TGTGCCAGCAGTCGAAGGGAGGAATCACCCCTCCACTTT
TRBV4-2	TRBJ2-6	once	TRBD2	CASSQSGGRLRSGANVLTF	TGTGCCAGCAGCCAGAGCGGGGGACGCCTACGTTCTGGGGCCAACGTCCTGACTTTC
TRBV30	TRBJ1-6	NA	NA	CAWSQNDREFSHF	TGTGCCTGGAGCCAAAATGACAGAGAGTTTTCGCACTTT
TRBV30	TRBJ2-3	once	NA	CAWRGAGDTQYF	TGTGCCTGGAGGGGGGCGGGAGATACGCAGTATTTT
TRBV18	TRBJ2-2	NA	TRBD1	CASSDRGGGELFF	TGTGCCAGCTCGGACAGGGGCGGCGGGGAGCTGTTTTTT
TRBV29-1	TRBJ2-3	NA	NA	CSVEDLTTLSTDTQYF	TGCAGCGTTGAAGATCTGACTACCCTTAGCACAGATACGCAGTATTTT
TRBV18	TRBJ2-6	NA	TRBD2	CASSSNRGGTSGASGANVLTF	TGTGCCAGCTCAAGCAACAGGGGTGGGACTAGCGGCGCCTCTGGGGCCAACGTCCTGACTTTC
TRBV5-5	TRBJ2-1	NA	NA	CASSLGQNYNEQFF	TGTGCCAGCAGCTTGGGACAAAACTACAATGAGCAGTTCTTC
TRBV20-1	TRBJ1-2	NA	NA	CSASMRVEGYTF	TGCAGTGCTAGTATGAGGGTTGAGGGCTACACCTTC
TRBV5-4	TRBJ2-5	NA	TRBD1	CASSRTGMETQYF	TGTGCCAGCAGCCGGACAGGGATGGAGACCCAGTACTTC
TRBV6-5	TRBJ1-2	NA	NA	CASRTAEAAYGYTF	TGTGCCAGCCGAACCGCGGAGGCGGCCTATGGCTACACCTTC
TRBV5-4	TRBJ2-1	NA	TRBD2	CASRQGLAGGAEQFF	TGTGCCAGCAGACAGGGACTAGCGGGTGGAGCAGAGCAGTTCTTC
TRBV18	TRBJ1-1	once	NA	CASSPNRASAEAFF	TGTGCCAGCTCACCAAACAGGGCCAGCGCTGAAGCTTTCTTT
TRBV2	TRBJ2-1	NA	NA	CASKVSRGANYNEQFF	TGTGCCAGCAAAGTGAGTAGGGGCGCGAATTACAATGAGCAGTTCTTC
TRBV7-9	TRBJ1-2	once	NA	CASSLGGDRPNYGYTF	TGTGCCAGCAGCTTAGGAGGAGACAGGCCTAACTATGGCTACACCTTC
TRBV3-1/TRBV3-2	TRBJ1-4	NA	NA	CASSQDSGGAFGGKLFF	TGTGCCAGCAGCCAAGATTCGGGGGGCGCTTTTGGCGGAAAACTGTTTTTT
TRBV19	TRBJ1-2	NA	NA	CASSIKGQGLIGYTF	TGTGCCAGTAGTATCAAGGGGCAGGGTTTAATCGGCTACACCTTC
TRBV5-1	TRBJ1-1	NA	NA	CASSPGTTEAFF	TGCGCCAGCAGCCCCGGGACAACTGAAGCTTTCTTT
TRBV5-6	TRBJ2-7	NA	NA	CASNLAGTKPYEQYF	TGTGCCAGCAACCTGGCCGGGACAAAACCCTACGAGCAGTACTTC
TRBV3-1/TRBV3-2	TRBJ1-1	NA	TRBD1	CASSQDSTGDTEAFF	TGTGCCAGCAGCCAAGACTCTACAGGGGACACTGAAGCTTTCTTT
TRBV10-3	TRBJ2-1	NA	TRBD1	CAIRPGTDRDEQFF	TGTGCCATCAGGCCCGGGACAGATAGGGATGAGCAGTTCTTC
TRBV4-1	TRBJ1-1	NA	NA	CASSLMNRGNEAFF	TGCGCCAGCAGTCTAATGAATCGGGGTAATGAAGCTTTCTTT
TRBV27	TRBJ2-1	once	TRBD2	CASSPHQPASGEQFF	TGTGCCAGCAGTCCCCACCAGCCCGCTAGCGGGGAGCAGTTCTTC
TRBV19	TRBJ1-2	NA	TRBD1	CASNRDSVFDGYTF	TGTGCCAGTAACCGGGACAGCGTTTTCGATGGCTACACCTTC
TRBV27	TRBJ2-7	NA	TRBD1	CASSSLGQNSYEQYF	TGTGCCAGCAGTTCCCTGGGACAGAACTCCTACGAGCAGTACTTC
TRBV7-9	TRBJ2-3	NA	TRBD1	CASSSTGLGSDTQYF	TGTGCCAGCAGCTCGACAGGGCTGGGGTCGGATACGCAGTATTTT
TRBV2	TRBJ1-2	NA	NA	CASSEQGWRGYTF	TGTGCCAGCAGTGAGCAGGGTTGGCGTGGCTACACCTTC
TRBV4-2	TRBJ1-2	NA	NA	CASSQEDRRNYGYTF	TGTGCCAGCAGCCAAGAAGATCGCAGAAACTATGGCTACACCTTC
TRBV5-4	TRBJ2-5	NA	TRBD2	CASSLDYGTRDF	TGTGCCAGCAGCTTGGATTATGGGACTAGGGACTTC
TRBV5-1	TRBJ1-1	NA	NA	CASSWASGAEAFF	TGCGCCAGCAGCTGGGCTAGCGGGGCCGAAGCTTTCTTT
TRBV6-5	TRBJ2-5	once	NA	CAAAGGGGPETQYF	TGTGCCGCAGCCGGGGGCGGGGGTCCAGAGACCCAGTACTTC
TRBV5-1	TRBJ1-3	NA	TRBD1	CASSPPGGRGNTIYF	TGCGCCAGCAGCCCTCCAGGGGGCCGGGGAAACACCATATATTTT
TRBV5-1	TRBJ1-1	NA	NA	CASSSDTMNTEAFF	TGCGCCAGCAGCTCGGACACGATGAACACTGAAGCTTTCTTT
TRBV5-1	TRBJ2-5	NA	NA	CASSPFQGNRETQYF	TGCGCCAGCAGCCCCTTCCAGGGTAATCGAGAGACCCAGTACTTC
TRBV25-1	TRBJ2-5	NA	TRBD1	CASSEIYLDRGKETQYF	TGTGCCAGCAGTGAAATATATCTGGACAGGGGAAAAGAGACCCAGTACTTC
TRBV24-1	TRBJ1-2	NA	NA	CATSDWEVGYTF	TGTGCCACCAGTGATTGGGAGGTTGGCTACACCTTC
TRBV27	TRBJ1-1	NA	NA	CASSFRGRIAEAFF	TGTGCCAGCAGTTTTCGAGGAAGGATCGCTGAAGCTTTCTTT
TRBV28	TRBJ1-5	NA	TRBD1	CASSFWTGHQPQHF	TGTGCCAGCAGTTTCTGGACAGGGCATCAGCCCCAGCATTTT
TRBV3-1/TRBV3-2	TRBJ2-5	NA	TRBD2	CASSQGAGALQETQYF	TGTGCCAGCAGCCAAGGAGCGGGGGCCCTCCAAGAGACCCAGTACTTC
TRBV24-1	TRBJ2-2	many	TRBD1	CATRGQGYTGELFF	TGTGCCACCAGAGGACAGGGTTACACCGGGGAGCTGTTTTTT